What follows are 9 T cell receptor beta chains derived from one specimen sequenced in a study of cytomegalovirus exposure and HLA in healthy donors. In the PCR, 60 Vbeta and 13 Jbeta primers were used. Generated by immunoSEQ multiplex PCR, the TCRdb table keeps only in-frame clones and is missing some. Among 150,000 to 250,000 clones listed, about four fifths were seen once. Sequenced: PBMCs. The receptors were sampled from a girl aged 5 to 17 in good health and CMV-seropositive.

This clone was picked up a small number of times. The rearrangement joins TRBV13 to TRBJ2-5, with D perhaps TRBD1 (5 bases). Looked up from germline, CDR1 is PRHDT and CDR2 is FYEKMQ (reference sequence). The CDR3 loop spans 16 amino acids. V dropped 5 bases and J dropped 2 bases, with 18 bases sitting between them. The CDR3 loop reads CASSPRTVGVQETQYF. In nucleotides, the CDR3 is TGTGCCAGCAGCCCGAGGACCGTAGGGGTACAAGAGACCCAGTACTTC.

This clone was found a few times. The CDR3 region is CAWAGPEVRGYGYTF. The CDR3 DNA follows: TGTGCCTGGGCTGGCCCTGAGGTTCGGGGCTATGGCTACACCTTC. The chain couples TRBV30 to TRBJ1-2; D call uncertain. V lost 5 bases and J lost 4, with 20 bases in between. The CDR3 sequence is 15 residues long. Germline loops: CDR1 GTSNPN, CDR2 SVGIG (reference sequence).

The chain has TRBV7-8 and TRBJ1-6; D call uncertain. Germline values: CDR1 SGHVS, CDR2 FQNEAQ. V was shortened by 3 bases and J by 5 bases, with 5 bases between the two germline ends. The CDR3 runs 13 residues. This chain's CDR3 is CASSLRNNSPLHF. The DNA for the CDR3 is TGTGCCAGCAGCTTGCGTAATAATTCACCCCTCCACTTT.

The chain recombines TRBV2 with TRBJ1-1; D is perhaps TRBD1 (6 bases). CDR1 and CDR2 from the germline V gene are SNHLY and FYNNEI. The V end was cut by 3 bases, the J end by 2 bases, with 10 bases between. The CDR3 is made up of 14 amino acids. The CDR3 DNA reads TGTGCCAGCAGTGACAGGACAGCCAACACTGAAGCTTTCTTT. It codes for CASSDRTANTEAFF. Full variable domain (remainder filled in from reference TRBV2 and TRBJ1-1): EPEVTQTPSHQVTQMGQEVILRCVPISNHLYFYWYRQILGQKVEFLVSFYNNEISEKSEIFDDQFSVERPDGSNFTLKIRSTKLEDSAMYFCASSDRTANTEAFFGQGTRLTVV.

This clone was picked up one time. The V call is TRBV7-9, the J call TRBJ2-1; D might be TRBD2 (7 bases). The V end lost 5 bases, the J end lost 0 bases, and 20 bases lay between the germline ends. Looked up from germline, CDR1 is SEHNR and CDR2 is FQNEAQ (reference sequence). This CDR3 comprises 18 residues. The CDR3 region has the DNA TGTGCCAGCAGCCGCACGGCCGGGGGGCTTAGCTCCTACAATGAGCAGTTCTTC. Its translation: CASSRTAGGLSSYNEQFF.

V is TRBV27 and J is TRBJ2-7; D might be TRBD2 (6 bases). Between the trimmed V and J ends, which lost 8 bases and 6 bases, there was a span of 11 bases. This CDR3 is 11 amino acids long. CDR1 MNHEY and CDR2 SMNVEV come from the germline V gene (reference sequence). In nucleotides, the CDR3 is TGTGCCAGCGGGGGGTTTCTCGAGCAGTACTTC. This codes for CASGGFLEQYF.

J is TRBJ1-3 and V is TRBV19, with no clear D. V gave up 8 bases and J gave up 0 bases, with 8 bases separating them. This CDR3 is 13 amino acids long. Germline-derived CDR1 and CDR2 are LNHDA and SQIVND (reference sequence). CDR3 sequence reads: CASCRGSGNTIYF. CDR3 in DNA: TGTGCCAGTTGCCGAGGCTCTGGAAACACCATATATTTT. The full variable domain, in which reference TRBV19 and TRBJ1-3 provide the parts outside the CDR3, is DGGITQSPKYLFRKEGQNVTLSCEQNLNHDAMYWYRQDPGQGLRLIYYSQIVNDFQKGDIAEGYSVSREKKESFPLTVTSAQKNPTAFYLCASCRGSGNTIYFGEGSWLTVV.

DNA for the CDR3: TGCGCCAGCAGCCAAGAGCTGGGGGCAGGCGACTACGAGCAGTACTTC. As protein: CASSQELGAGDYEQYF. The chain employs TRBV4-3 and TRBJ2-5; perhaps TRBD1 as D (6 bases). The end of the DNA fits TRBJ2-7 better, so the J call may be wrong. The CDR3 loop spans 16 amino acids. In germline, CDR1 is LGHNA, CDR2 YSLEER.

The chain has TRBV4-1 and TRBJ1-2, with 9 positions matching TRBD1. Germline V lookup: CDR1 MGHRA, CDR2 YSYEKL. The CDR3 consists of 15 residues. V lost 3 bases, J lost 8 bases, and 10 bases stayed unmatched. The DNA of the CDR3 is TGCGCCAGCAGCCAGCCGACAGGGGGAAAGGACGGCTACACCTTC. This gives the protein CASSQPTGGKDGYTF.